This section outlines one T cell receptor beta chain sequence together with its context. Its antigen is not identified. The sample is drawn from a study of OX40 agonist ivuxolimab in advanced cancers. Study-level findings and limits: Still undetermined is the antigen specificity of the expanded peripheral T cells. Low clonal expansion, among the lowest seen, marked partial responders at 0.1-3.0 mg/kg. There was clonal expansion of CD4+ and CD8+ blood T cells by week 6 at 0.1 to 3.0 mg/kg.

The CDR3 extends over 13 amino acids. Germline lookup yields CDR1 MNHEY and CDR2 SVGAGI. Some clones are missing from TCRdb's copy, which holds only in-frame ones; the method was immunoSEQ multiplex PCR. This repertoire shows 100,000 or so clones, about nine tenths found once; its top ten account for 0.6% to 0.75%. The sample in question was CD4+ or CD8+ T cells sorted from blood, obtained in a trial of the OX40 agonist ivuxolimab. The genes are TRBV6-5 and TRBJ2-5; D not certain. The J call may be in error: the DNA end matches TRBJ2-7 better. This clonotype was sampled from an adult with an advanced solid tumor such as melanoma, head and neck, liver or kidney cancer. CDR3 protein: CASMPRPENEQYF. The DNA for the CDR3 is TGTGCCAGCATGCCGCGGCCGGAAAACGAGCAGTACTTC.